The next 25 T cell receptor beta chains were all read from a single sample in a study of T cells after yellow fever vaccination. TCRdb ran MiXCR on the 5' RACE reads and lists one entry per CDR3 protein. The sample lists nearly 300,000 distinct CDR3 sequences; around 9.3% were seen once. This material consisted of CD4+ T cells sorted from PBMCs, taken 5 days after the yellow fever booster vaccination. Every receptor here comes from a man younger than 35 who received the YFV17D yellow fever vaccine.

This chain links TRBV5-6 with TRBJ2-2, with D perhaps matching TRBD2 (5 bases). The V end lost 0 bases, the J end lost 3 bases, and 12 bases lay between the germline ends. Germline lookup yields CDR1 SGHDT and CDR2 YYEEEE. The CDR3 runs to 16 residues. As DNA, the CDR3 is TGTGCCAGCAGCTTGGACAGAAACGGGGACACCGGGGAGCTGTTTTTT. This sequence encodes CASSLDRNGDTGELFF. The complete variable domain, with remaining parts taken from reference TRBV5-6 and TRBJ2-2, reads DAGVTQSPTHLIKTRGQQVTLRCSPKSGHDTVSWYQQALGQGPQFIFQYYEEEERQRGNFPDRFSGHQFPNYSSELNVNALLLGDSALYLCASSLDRNGDTGELFFGEGSRLTVL.

The V and J genes are TRBV20-1 and TRBJ1-2; TRBD1 matches 7 bases. V lost 2 bases and J lost 2; bases outside the gene matches: 8. CDR1 and CDR2 (germline): DFQATT, SNEGSKA (reference sequence). The CDR3 runs to 15 residues. The DNA for the CDR3 is TGCAGTGCTAGAACCTCCTGGGACAGCAACTATGGCTACACCTTC. Its protein is CSARTSWDSNYGYTF.

The V gene is TRBV18, the J gene TRBJ1-1; 7 nucleotides align to TRBD1. The CDR3 consists of 19 residues. CDR1 and CDR2 (germline): KGHSH, LQKENI. J lost 0 bases, V lost 4 bases, and 17 bases had no gene match. CDR3 amino acids: CASSLTRITGAPMNTEAFF. The DNA of the CDR3 is TGTGCCAGCTCACTTACTAGAATTACAGGGGCCCCCATGAACACTGAAGCTTTCTTT.

This clonotype occurred many times. The V gene is TRBV4-1, the J gene TRBJ1-2, with D maybe TRBD1 (5 bases). Trimming left V 2 bases short and J 8 bases short, with 18 bases between. Germline V gives CDR1 MGHRA, CDR2 YSYEKL. CDR3 length equals 15 residues. CDR3 residues: CASSQPRQGRRGYTF. CDR3 nucleotide sequence: TGCGCCAGCAGCCAACCTCGTCAGGGACGACGGGGCTACACCTTC.

This clonotype was recorded at least ten times. The gene calls are TRBV6-2 or TRBV6-3 and TRBJ2-1; the D gene is possibly TRBD2 (5 bases). The CDR3 length is 16 residues. Trimming removed 5 bases at V and 6 bases at J, with 20 bases between. Germline V lookup: CDR1 MNHEY, CDR2 SVGEGT. The CDR3 region is CASSQNYLGRGNEQFF. The CDR3 DNA follows: TGTGCCAGCAGTCAGAACTATCTCGGCCGGGGCAATGAGCAGTTCTTC.

CDR3 in amino acids: CASSYTGTTDTQYF. CDR3 in DNA: TGTGCCAGCAGCTATACGGGTACCACAGATACGCAGTATTTT. The V gene is TRBV7-2, the J gene TRBJ2-3; D ambiguous. The germline CDR1 and CDR2 sequences are SGHTA and FQGNSA. Deletions cut 4 bases from V and 2 bases from J, with 10 bases between. This CDR3 has 14 amino acids.

This clonotype has a handful of counts. This chain links TRBV12-3 or TRBV12-4 with TRBJ1-1; no clear D. This CDR3 is built from 14 residues. V was shortened by 2 bases and J by 3 bases, with 10 bases between the two germline ends. The CDR3 spells CASSLSQGDTEAFF. For the CDR3, the DNA is TGTGCCAGCAGTTTAAGTCAAGGAGACACTGAAGCTTTCTTT.

In this sample, this clonotype turned up many times. The chain links TRBV12-3 or TRBV12-4 to TRBJ1-3; 9 nucleotides agree with TRBD1. This CDR3 region has 13 residues. Germline trimming cut 5 bases from V and 7 bases from J; bases unmatched to any gene: 3. The CDR3 loop reads CASSATGGNTIYF. In DNA, the CDR3 is TGTGCCAGCAGTGCGACAGGGGGTAACACCATATATTTT.

CDR3 nucleotide sequence: TGCAGTGCTCCGACTAGCGGGGGGAGTGATGAGCAGTTCTTC. Its protein is CSAPTSGGSDEQFF. V is TRBV20-1 and J is TRBJ2-1; 13 bases line up with TRBD2. Germline CDR1 is DFQATT and CDR2 is SNEGSKA (reference sequence). The length of the CDR3 is 14 residues. The ends lost 5 bases at V and 8 bases at J; junction bases unmatched: 6.

This clonotype was observed many times. The chain is built from TRBV20-1 and TRBJ2-5; no firm D call. The germline gives CDR1 DFQATT, CDR2 SNEGSKA (reference sequence). The CDR3 has 10 amino acids. The germline V and J ends were trimmed by 0 bases and 5 bases, with 1 base remaining between them. Here the CDR3 reads CSARDETQYF. The CDR3 DNA sequence: TGCAGTGCTAGAGATGAGACCCAGTACTTC.

The rearrangement uses TRBV12-3 or TRBV12-4 and TRBJ2-3; 9 positions agree with TRBD2. This CDR3 has 14 amino acids. V gave up 8 bases and J gave up 8 bases; unmatched junction bases: 11. CDR3 in amino acids: CASRRTSAGGTQYF. Here the CDR3 DNA reads TGTGCCAGCCGTCGGACTAGCGCTGGGGGTACGCAGTATTTT.

The chain couples TRBV24-1 to TRBJ2-3; 7 bases are a match to TRBD1. This CDR3 region has 16 residues. Germline trimming cut 5 bases from V and 2 bases from J; bases unmatched to any gene: 9. CDR1 and CDR2 (germline): KGHDR, SFDVKD. The CDR3 protein is CATSASGTENTDTQYF. CDR3 DNA sequence: TGTGCCACCAGTGCCTCCGGGACAGAGAACACAGATACGCAGTATTTT.

This clonotype was seen many times. This rearrangement joins TRBV29-1 to TRBJ2-3; no clear D gene. The ends were cut back, 3 bases at V and 1 base at J, with 8 bases in the middle. The V gene's germline CDR1 is SQVTM and CDR2 ANQGSEA. The CDR3 is 13 residues long. CDR3 sequence (DNA): TGCAGCGTTGAGGGTTCCGGCACAGATACGCAGTATTTT. This codes for CSVEGSGTDTQYF.

The V gene is TRBV20-1, the J gene TRBJ1-5, with unresolved D. The germline CDR1 and CDR2 sequences are DFQATT and SNEGSKA (reference sequence). The length of the CDR3 is 13 residues. V shed 5 bases and J shed 1 base, with 9 bases lying between them. The CDR3 loop reads CSALTDSNQPQHF. DNA for the CDR3: TGCAGTGCTCTTACCGACAGCAATCAGCCCCAGCATTTT.

The chain couples TRBV7-3 to TRBJ2-5, with unresolved D. Trimming cost V 5 bases and J 3 bases, with 13 bases left between them. CDR1 and CDR2 (germline): SGHTA, FQGTGA. The CDR3 runs 14 residues. CDR3 residues: CASSLNPHEETQYF. In DNA form, the CDR3 reads TGTGCCAGCAGCCTAAACCCCCATGAAGAGACCCAGTACTTC.

The V and J genes are TRBV24-1 and TRBJ2-2; TRBD1 agrees at 9 bases. CDR3 length: 16 residues. CDR1 and CDR2 from the germline V gene are KGHDR and SFDVKD. J lost 6 bases, V lost 3 bases, and 7 bases had no gene match. The chain's CDR3 is CATSDPGQGRSGELFF. CDR3 in DNA: TGTGCCACCAGTGATCCTGGACAGGGGCGTTCCGGGGAGCTGTTTTTT.

This rearrangement joins TRBV6-1 to TRBJ2-5; 7 bases map to TRBD1. Germline CDR1 MNHNS, CDR2 SASEGT. The length of the CDR3 is 14 residues. The V segment lost 8 bases and the J segment 5 bases; nucleotides outside the gene matches: 11. CDR3 DNA sequence: TGTGCCAGCTGCGAAGGGGGCGCGAGGGAGACCCAGTACTTC. This encodes CASCEGGARETQYF.

This clonotype was found many times. This sequence joins TRBV6-5 and TRBJ1-1; 9 bases line up with TRBD1. CDR1 is MNHEY and CDR2 is SVGAGI in the germline V gene. This CDR3 comprises 15 residues. V lost 4 bases and J lost 4; bases outside the gene matches: 7. The CDR3 region is CASSFDRGSATEAFF. In DNA form, the CDR3 reads TGTGCCAGCAGTTTCGACAGGGGGAGTGCCACTGAAGCTTTCTTT.

The chain employs TRBV15 and TRBJ2-7; D unresolved. This CDR3 has 14 amino acids. Germline V gene sequence: CDR1 LNHNV, CDR2 YYDKDF (reference sequence). The ends were cut back, 0 bases at V and 3 bases at J, with 9 bases in the middle. The CDR3 coding sequence is TGTGCCACCAGCAGAGATAGGATGAACTACGAGCAGTACGTC. Translation gives CATSRDRMNYEQYV.

This clonotype was seen more than once but under ten times. The rearrangement uses TRBV4-1 and TRBJ2-1; TRBD2 aligns across 7 bases. With 4 bases clipped from V and 7 bases from J, the junction kept 7 bases outside the gene matches. The CDR3 has 14 residues. Looked up from germline, CDR1 is MGHRA and CDR2 is YSYEKL. The chain's CDR3 is CASSRLAGENEQFF. The CDR3 DNA is TGCGCCAGCAGCCGGTTGGCGGGGGAGAATGAGCAGTTCTTC.

The rearrangement uses TRBV20-1 and TRBJ2-7; 8 nucleotides agree with TRBD2. From germline, CDR1 is DFQATT and CDR2 SNEGSKA (reference sequence). Losses at the gene ends were 6 bases for V and 5 bases for J; bases not matched to a gene: 12. This CDR3 spans 14 amino acids. In DNA form, the CDR3 reads TGCAGTGCCCCGACCGGGACTAGTGCCCACGAGCAGTACTTC. It yields the protein CSAPTGTSAHEQYF.

V gene TRBV3-1 combines with J gene TRBJ2-1, with 10 positions matching TRBD2. The V segment lost 2 bases and the J segment 4 bases; nucleotides outside the gene matches: 11. This CDR3 is 18 amino acids long. Germline V lookup: CDR1 LGHDT, CDR2 YNNKEL (reference sequence). CDR3 DNA: TGTGCCAGCAGCCAAAGTCAGCGGGGGGGCATTGGTTACAATGAGCAGTTCTTC. It is translated as CASSQSQRGGIGYNEQFF.

At least ten counts were recorded for this clonotype. The chain is built from TRBV20-1 and TRBJ2-7; 9 nucleotides align to TRBD1. The CDR3 extends over 12 amino acids. The germline CDR1 and CDR2 sequences are DFQATT and SNEGSKA (reference sequence). CDR3 in amino acids: CGRDRVYYEQYV. In DNA form, the CDR3 reads TGCGGGCGGGACAGGGTTTACTACGAGCAGTACGTC.

The V gene is TRBV7-2, the J gene TRBJ1-3, with a possible D match to TRBD1 (5 bases). Germline loops: CDR1 SGHTA, CDR2 FQGNSA. This CDR3 is 16 amino acids long. Between the trimmed V and J ends, which lost 5 bases and 1 base, there was a span of 15 bases. CDR3 sequence: CASSPPGVRSGNTIYF. CDR3 in DNA: TGTGCCAGCAGCCCACCGGGGGTTCGTTCTGGAAACACCATATATTTT.

V usage is TRBV5-1 and J usage is TRBJ2-5; D is perhaps TRBD2 (5 bases). In germline, CDR1 is SGHRS, CDR2 YFSETQ. The CDR3 sequence is 14 residues long. Trimming removed 1 base from V and 1 base from J, with 8 bases in between. The CDR3 loop reads CASSLFGVQETQYF. CDR3 sequence (DNA): TGCGCCAGCAGCTTGTTCGGGGTCCAAGAGACCCAGTACTTC.